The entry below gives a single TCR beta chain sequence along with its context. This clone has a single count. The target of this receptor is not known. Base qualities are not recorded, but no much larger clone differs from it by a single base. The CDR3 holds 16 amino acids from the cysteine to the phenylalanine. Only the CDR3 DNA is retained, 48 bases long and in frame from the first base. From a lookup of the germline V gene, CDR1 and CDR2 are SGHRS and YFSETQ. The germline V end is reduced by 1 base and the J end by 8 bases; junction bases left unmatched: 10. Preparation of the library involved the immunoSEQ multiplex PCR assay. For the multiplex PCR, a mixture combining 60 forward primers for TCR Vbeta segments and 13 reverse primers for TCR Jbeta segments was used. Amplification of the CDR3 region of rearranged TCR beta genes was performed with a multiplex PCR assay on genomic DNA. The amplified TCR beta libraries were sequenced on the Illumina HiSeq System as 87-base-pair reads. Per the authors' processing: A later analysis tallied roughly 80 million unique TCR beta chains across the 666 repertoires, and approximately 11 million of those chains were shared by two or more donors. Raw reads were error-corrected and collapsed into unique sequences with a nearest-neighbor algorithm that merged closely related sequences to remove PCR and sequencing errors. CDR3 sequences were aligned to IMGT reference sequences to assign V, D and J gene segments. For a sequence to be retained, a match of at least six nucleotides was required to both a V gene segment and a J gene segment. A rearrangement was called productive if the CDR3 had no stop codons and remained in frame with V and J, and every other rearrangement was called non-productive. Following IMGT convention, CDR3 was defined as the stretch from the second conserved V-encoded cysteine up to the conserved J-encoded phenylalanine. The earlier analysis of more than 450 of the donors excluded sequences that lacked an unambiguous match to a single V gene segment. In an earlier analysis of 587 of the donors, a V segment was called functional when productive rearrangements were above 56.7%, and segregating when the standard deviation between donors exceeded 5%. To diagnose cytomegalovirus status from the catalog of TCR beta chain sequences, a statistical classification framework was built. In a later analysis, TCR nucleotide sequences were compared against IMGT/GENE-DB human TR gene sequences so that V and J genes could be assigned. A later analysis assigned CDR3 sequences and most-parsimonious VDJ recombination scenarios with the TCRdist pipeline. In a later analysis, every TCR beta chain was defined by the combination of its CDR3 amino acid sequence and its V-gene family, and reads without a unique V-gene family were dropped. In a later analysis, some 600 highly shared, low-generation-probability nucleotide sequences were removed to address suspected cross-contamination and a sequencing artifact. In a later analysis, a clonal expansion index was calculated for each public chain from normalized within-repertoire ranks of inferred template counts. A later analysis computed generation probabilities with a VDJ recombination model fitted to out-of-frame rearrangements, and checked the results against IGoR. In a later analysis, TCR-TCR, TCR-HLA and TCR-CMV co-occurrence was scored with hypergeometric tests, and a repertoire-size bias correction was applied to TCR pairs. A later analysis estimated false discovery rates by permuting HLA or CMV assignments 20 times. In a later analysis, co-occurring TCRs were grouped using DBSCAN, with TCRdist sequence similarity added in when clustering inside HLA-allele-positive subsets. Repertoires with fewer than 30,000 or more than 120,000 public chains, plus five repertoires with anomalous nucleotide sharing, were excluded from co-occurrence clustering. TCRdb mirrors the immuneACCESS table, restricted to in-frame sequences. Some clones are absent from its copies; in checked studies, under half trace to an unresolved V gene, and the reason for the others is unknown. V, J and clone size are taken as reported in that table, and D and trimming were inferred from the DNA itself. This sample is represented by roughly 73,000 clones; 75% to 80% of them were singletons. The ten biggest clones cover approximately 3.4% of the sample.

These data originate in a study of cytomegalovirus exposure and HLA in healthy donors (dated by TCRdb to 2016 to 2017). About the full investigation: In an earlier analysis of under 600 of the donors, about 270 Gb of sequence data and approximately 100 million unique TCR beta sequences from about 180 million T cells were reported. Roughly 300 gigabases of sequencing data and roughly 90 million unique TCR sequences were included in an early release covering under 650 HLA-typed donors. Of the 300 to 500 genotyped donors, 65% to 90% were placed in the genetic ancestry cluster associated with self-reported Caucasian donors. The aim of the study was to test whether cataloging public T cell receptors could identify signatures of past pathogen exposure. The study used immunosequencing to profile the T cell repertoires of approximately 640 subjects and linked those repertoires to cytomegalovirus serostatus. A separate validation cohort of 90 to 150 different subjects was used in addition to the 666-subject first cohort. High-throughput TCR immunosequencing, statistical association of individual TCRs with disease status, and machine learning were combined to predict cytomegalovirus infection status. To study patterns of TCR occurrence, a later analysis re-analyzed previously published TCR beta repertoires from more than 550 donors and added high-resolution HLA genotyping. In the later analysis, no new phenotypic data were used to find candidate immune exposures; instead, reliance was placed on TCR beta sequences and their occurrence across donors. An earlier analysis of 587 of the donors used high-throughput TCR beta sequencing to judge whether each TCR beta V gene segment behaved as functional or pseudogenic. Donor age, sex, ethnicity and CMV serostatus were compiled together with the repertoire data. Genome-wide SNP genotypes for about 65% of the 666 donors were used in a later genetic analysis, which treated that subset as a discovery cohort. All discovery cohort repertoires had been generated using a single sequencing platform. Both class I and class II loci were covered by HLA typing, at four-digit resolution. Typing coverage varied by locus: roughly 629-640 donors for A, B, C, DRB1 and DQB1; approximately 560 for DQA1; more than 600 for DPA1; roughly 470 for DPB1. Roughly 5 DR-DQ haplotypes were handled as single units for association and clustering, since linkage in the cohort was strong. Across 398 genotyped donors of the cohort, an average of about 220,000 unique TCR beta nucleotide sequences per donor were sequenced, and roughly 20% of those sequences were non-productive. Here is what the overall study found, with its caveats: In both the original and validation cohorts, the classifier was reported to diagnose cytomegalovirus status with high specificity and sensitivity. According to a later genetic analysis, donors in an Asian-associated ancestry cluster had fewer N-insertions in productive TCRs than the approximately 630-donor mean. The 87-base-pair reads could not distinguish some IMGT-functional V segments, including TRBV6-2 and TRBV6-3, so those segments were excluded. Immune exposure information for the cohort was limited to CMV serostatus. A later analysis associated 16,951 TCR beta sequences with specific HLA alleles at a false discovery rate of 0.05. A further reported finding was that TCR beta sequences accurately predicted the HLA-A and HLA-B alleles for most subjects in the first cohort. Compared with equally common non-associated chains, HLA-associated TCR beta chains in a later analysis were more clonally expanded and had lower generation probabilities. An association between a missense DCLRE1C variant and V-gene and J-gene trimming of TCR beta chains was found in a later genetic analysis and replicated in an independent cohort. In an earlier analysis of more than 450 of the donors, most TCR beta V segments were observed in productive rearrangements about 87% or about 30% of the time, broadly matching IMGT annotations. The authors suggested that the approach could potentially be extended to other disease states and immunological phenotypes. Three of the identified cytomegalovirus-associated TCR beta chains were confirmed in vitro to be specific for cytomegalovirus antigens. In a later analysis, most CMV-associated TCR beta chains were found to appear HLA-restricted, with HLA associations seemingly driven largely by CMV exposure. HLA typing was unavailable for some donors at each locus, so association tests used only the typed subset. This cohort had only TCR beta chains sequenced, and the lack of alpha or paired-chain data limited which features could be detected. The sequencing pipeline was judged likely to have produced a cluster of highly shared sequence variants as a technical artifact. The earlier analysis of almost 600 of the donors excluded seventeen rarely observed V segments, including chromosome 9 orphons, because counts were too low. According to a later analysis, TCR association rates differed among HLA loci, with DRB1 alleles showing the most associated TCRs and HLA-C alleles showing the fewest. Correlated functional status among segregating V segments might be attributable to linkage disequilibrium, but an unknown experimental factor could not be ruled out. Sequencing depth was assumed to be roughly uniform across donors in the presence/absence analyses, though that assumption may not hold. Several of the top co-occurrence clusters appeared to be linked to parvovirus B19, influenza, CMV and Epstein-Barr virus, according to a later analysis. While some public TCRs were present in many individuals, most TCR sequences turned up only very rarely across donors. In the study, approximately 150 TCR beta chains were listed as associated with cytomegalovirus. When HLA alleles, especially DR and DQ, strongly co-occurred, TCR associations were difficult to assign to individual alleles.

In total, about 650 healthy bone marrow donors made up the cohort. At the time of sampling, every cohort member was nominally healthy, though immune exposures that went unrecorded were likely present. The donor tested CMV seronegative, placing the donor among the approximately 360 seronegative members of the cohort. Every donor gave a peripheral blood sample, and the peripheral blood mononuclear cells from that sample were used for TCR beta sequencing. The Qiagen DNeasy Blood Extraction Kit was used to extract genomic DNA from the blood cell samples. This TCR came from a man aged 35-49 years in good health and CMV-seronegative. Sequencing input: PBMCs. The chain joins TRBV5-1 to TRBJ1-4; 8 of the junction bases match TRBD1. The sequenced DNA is TGCGCCAGCAGCTTGAACTCCGGGACAGGAATAGAAAAACTGTTTTTT. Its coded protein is CASSLNSGTGIEKLFF.